The T cell receptor (beta chain) under discussion was sequenced for a study of lymphopenia after photon versus proton radiotherapy. Study-wide results and limits: Authors raise, but do not show, better survival with proton therapy.

Concerning this clone: The antigen is unknown.

Some clones are missing from TCRdb's copy, which holds only in-frame ones; the method was immunoSEQ multiplex PCR. In the table there are fewer than 30,000 clones, over 80% of which are singletons. The clonotype originates from a man between 45 and 60 years old with gastric cancer. Sequencing was performed on peripheral blood, taken from a patient treated with photon-based radiotherapy.

CDR3 in DNA: TGTGCCAGCAGCCCCCAGACAGGGGGCTATGGCTACACCTTC. Its translation: CASSPQTGGYGYTF. The J gene is TRBJ1-2, the V gene TRBV9, with TRBD1 identical over 9 bases. Germline-derived CDR1 and CDR2 are SGDLS and YYNGEE. The CDR3 totals 14 residues. V was pared by 4 bases and J by 4 bases, with 5 bases of the junction left unmatched.